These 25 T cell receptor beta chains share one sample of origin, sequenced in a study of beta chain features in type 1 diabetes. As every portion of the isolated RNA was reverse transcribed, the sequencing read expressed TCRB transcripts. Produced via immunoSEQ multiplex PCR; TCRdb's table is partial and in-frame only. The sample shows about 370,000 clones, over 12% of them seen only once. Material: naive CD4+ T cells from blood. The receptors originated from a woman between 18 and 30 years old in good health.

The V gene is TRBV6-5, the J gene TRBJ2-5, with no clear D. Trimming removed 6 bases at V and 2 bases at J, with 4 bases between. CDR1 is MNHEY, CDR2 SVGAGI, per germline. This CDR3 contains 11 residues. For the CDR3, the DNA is TGTGCCAGCAGGAGACAAGAGACCCAGTACTTC. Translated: CASRRQETQYF.

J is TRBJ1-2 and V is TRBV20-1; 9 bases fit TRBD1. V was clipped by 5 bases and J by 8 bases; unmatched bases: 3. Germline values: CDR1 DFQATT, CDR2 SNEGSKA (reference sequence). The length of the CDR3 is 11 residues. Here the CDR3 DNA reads TGCAGTGCTTACAGGGGGCGCGGCTACACCTTC. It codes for CSAYRGRGYTF.

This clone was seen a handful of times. The CDR3 here is CASSSWTGKGEKLFF. DNA for the CDR3: TGTGCCAGCAGCTCCTGGACAGGGAAAGGTGAAAAACTGTTTTTT. This chain joins TRBV7-2 and TRBJ1-4; 8 nucleotides match TRBD1. The CDR3 is 15 amino acids. Germline assignment: CDR1 SGHTA and CDR2 FQGNSA. Trimming cost V 4 bases and J 7 bases; bases outside gene matches: 8.

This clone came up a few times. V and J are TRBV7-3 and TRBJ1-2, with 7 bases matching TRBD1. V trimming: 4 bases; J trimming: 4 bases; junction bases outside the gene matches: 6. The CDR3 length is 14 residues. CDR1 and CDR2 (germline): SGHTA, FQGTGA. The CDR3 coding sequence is TGTGCCAGCAGCTCACCGGGACAGCTCTATGGCTACACCTTC. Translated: CASSSPGQLYGYTF.

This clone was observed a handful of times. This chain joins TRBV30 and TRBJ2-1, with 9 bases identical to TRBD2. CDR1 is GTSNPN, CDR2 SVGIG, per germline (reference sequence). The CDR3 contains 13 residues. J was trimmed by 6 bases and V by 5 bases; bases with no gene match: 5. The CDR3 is CAWLSGSRNEQFF. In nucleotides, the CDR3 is TGTGCCTGGCTTAGCGGGAGCCGCAATGAGCAGTTCTTC.

In nucleotides, the CDR3 is TGTGCCAGCAGGACAGGGGGCGCGTACGAGCAGTACTTC. It specifies CASRTGGAYEQYF. The chain recombines TRBV25-1 with TRBJ2-7; 10 nucleotides agree with TRBD1. CDR1 and CDR2 from the germline V gene are MGHDK and SYGVNS. V dropped 6 bases and J dropped 4; count of bases not matched to a gene: 3. This CDR3 comprises 13 residues.

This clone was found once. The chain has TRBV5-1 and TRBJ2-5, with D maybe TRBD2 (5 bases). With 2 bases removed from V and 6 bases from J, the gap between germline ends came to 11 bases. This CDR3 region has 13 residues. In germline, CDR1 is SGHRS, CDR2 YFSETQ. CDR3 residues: CASSFASKQTQYF. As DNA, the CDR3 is TGCGCCAGCAGCTTCGCTAGCAAGCAGACCCAGTACTTC.

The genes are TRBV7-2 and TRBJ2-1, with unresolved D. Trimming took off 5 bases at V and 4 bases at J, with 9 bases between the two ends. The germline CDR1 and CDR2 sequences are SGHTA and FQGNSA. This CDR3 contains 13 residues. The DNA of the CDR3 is TGTGCCAGCAGCCCCACACCGTACAATGAGCAGTTCTTC. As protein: CASSPTPYNEQFF.

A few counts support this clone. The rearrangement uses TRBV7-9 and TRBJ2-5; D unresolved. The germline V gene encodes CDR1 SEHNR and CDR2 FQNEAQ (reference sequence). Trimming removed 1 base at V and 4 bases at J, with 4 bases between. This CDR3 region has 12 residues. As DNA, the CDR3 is TGTGCCAGCAGCTTAGTAGCAGAGACCCAGTACTTC. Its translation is CASSLVAETQYF. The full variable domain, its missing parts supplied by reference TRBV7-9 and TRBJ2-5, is DTGVSQNPRHKITKRGQNVTFRCDPISEHNRLYWYRQTLGQGPEFLTYFQNEAQLEKSRLLSDRFSAERPKGSFSTLEIQRTEQGDSAMYLCASSLVAETQYFGPGTRLLVL.

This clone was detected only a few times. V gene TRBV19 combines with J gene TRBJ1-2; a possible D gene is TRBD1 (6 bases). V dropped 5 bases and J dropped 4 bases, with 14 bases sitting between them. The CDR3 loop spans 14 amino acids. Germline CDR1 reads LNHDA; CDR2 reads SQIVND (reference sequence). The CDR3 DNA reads TGTGCCAGTAGTTTTCTACAGGGCAGCTATGGCTACACCTTC. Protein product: CASSFLQGSYGYTF. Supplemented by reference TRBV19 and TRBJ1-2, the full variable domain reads DGGITQSPKYLFRKEGQNVTLSCEQNLNHDAMYWYRQDPGQGLRLIYYSQIVNDFQKGDIAEGYSVSREKKESFPLTVTSAQKNPTAFYLCASSFLQGSYGYTFGSGTRLTVV.

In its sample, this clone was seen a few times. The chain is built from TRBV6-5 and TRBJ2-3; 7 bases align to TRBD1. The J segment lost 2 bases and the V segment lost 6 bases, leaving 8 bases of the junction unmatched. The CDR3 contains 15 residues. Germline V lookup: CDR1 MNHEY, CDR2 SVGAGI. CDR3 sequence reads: CASSQGQAYTDTQYF. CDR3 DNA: TGTGCCAGCAGCCAAGGACAGGCATACACAGATACGCAGTATTTT.

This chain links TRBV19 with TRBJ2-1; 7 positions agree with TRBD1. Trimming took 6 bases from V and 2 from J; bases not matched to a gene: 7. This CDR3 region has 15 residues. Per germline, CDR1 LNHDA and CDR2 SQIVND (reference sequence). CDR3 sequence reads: CASRKTGTAYNEQFF. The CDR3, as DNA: TGTGCCAGTAGAAAAACCGGGACAGCCTACAATGAGCAGTTCTTC. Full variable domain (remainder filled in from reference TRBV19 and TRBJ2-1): DGGITQSPKYLFRKEGQNVTLSCEQNLNHDAMYWYRQDPGQGLRLIYYSQIVNDFQKGDIAEGYSVSREKKESFPLTVTSAQKNPTAFYLCASRKTGTAYNEQFFGPGTRLTVL.

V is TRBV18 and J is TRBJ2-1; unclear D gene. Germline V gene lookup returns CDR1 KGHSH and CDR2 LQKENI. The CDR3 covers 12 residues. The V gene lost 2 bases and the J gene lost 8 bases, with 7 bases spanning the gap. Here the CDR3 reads CASSPALDEQFF. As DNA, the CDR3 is TGTGCCAGCTCACCAGCCTTAGATGAGCAGTTCTTC.

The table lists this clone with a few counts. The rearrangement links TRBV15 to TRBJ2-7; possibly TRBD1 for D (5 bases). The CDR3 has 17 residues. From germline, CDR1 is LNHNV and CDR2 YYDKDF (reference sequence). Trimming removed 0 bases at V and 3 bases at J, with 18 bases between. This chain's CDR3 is CATSRDNGRASRYEQYF. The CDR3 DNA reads TGTGCCACCAGCAGAGATAATGGCAGGGCAAGTCGCTACGAGCAGTACTTC.

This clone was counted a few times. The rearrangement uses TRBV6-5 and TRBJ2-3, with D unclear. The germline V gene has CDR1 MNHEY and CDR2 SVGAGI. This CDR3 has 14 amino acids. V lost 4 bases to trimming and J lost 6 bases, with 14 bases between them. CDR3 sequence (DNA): TGTGCCAGCAGTTCACTACCCCTTGGCGATACGCAGTATTTT. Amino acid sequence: CASSSLPLGDTQYF.

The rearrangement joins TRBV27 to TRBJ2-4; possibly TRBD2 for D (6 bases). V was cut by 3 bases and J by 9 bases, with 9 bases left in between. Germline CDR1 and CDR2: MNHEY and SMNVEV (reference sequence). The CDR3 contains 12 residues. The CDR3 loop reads CASSFRGGIQYF. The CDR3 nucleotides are TGTGCCAGCAGTTTCCGGGGAGGCATTCAGTACTTC.

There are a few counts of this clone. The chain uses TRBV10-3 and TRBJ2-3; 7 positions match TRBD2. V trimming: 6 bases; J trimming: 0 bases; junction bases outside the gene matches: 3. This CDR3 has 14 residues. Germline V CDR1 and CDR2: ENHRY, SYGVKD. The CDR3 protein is CAIRSGTSTDTQYF. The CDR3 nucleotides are TGTGCCATCAGAAGCGGGACTAGCACAGATACGCAGTATTTT.

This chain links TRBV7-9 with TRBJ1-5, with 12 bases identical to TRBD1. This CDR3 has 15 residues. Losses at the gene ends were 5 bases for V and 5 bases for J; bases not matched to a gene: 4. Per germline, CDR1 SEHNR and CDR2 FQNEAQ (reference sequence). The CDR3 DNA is TGTGCCAGCAGCGGCGGGACAGGGGGCTATCAGCCCCAGCATTTT. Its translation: CASSGGTGGYQPQHF.

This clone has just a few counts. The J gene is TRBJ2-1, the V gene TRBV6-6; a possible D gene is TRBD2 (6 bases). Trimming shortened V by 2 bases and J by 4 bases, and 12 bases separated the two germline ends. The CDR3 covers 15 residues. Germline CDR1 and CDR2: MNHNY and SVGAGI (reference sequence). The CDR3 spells CASSYGGWGYNEQFF. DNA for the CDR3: TGTGCCAGCAGTTACGGAGGGTGGGGGTACAATGAGCAGTTCTTC.

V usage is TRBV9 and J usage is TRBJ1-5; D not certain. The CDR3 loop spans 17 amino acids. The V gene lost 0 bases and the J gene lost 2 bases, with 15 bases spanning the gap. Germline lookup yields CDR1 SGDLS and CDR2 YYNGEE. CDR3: CASSVAAGSFGNQPQHF. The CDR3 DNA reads TGTGCCAGCAGCGTAGCCGCGGGAAGTTTTGGCAATCAGCCCCAGCATTTT.

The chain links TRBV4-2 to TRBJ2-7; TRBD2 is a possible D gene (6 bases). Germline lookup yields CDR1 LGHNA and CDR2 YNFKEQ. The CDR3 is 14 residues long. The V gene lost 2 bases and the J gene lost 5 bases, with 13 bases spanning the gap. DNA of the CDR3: TGTGCCAGCAGCCAATCTCCTAGCGAGCACGAGCAGTACTTC. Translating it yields CASSQSPSEHEQYF.

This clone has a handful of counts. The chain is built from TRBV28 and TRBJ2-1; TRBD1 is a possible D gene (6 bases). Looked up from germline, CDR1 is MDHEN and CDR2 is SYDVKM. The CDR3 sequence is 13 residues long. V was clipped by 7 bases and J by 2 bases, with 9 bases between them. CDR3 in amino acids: CASTRTAYNEQFF. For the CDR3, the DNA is TGTGCCAGCACCCGGACAGCCTACAATGAGCAGTTCTTC.

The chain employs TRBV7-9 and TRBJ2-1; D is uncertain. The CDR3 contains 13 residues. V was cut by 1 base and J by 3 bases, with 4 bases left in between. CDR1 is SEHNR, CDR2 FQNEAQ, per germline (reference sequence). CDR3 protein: CASSLVSYNEQFF. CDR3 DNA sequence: TGTGCCAGCAGCTTAGTTAGCTACAATGAGCAGTTCTTC.

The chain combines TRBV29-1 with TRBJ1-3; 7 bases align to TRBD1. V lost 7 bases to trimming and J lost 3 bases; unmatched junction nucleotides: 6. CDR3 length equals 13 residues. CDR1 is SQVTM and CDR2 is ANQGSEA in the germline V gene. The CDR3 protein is CSGGQGVGNTIYF. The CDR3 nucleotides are TGCAGCGGGGGGCAGGGGGTTGGAAACACCATATATTTT. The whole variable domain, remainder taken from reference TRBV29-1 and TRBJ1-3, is SAVISQKPSRDICQRGTSLTIQCQVDSQVTMMFWYRQQPGQSLTLIATANQGSEATYESGFVIDKFPISRPNLTFSTLTVSNMSPEDSSIYLCSGGQGVGNTIYFGEGSWLTVV.

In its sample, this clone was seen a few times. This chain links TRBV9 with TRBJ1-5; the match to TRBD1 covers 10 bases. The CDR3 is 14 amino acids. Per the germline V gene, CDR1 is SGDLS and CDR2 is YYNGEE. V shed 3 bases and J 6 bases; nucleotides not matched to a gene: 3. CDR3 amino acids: CASSGQGALQPQHF. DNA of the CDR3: TGTGCCAGCAGCGGACAGGGGGCTCTTCAGCCCCAGCATTTT.